These 19 T cell receptor beta chains came from one sample sequenced in a study of OX40 agonist ivuxolimab in advanced cancers. Generated by immunoSEQ multiplex PCR, the TCRdb table keeps only in-frame clones and is missing some. Among 81,000 or so clones listed, around 93% were seen once. The sequenced sample was CD4+ or CD8+ T cells sorted from blood, obtained in a trial of the OX40 agonist ivuxolimab. Every receptor here comes from an adult with an advanced solid tumor such as melanoma, head and neck, liver or kidney cancer.

The chain recombines TRBV12-5 with TRBJ2-4; 10 nucleotides agree with TRBD1. Unmatched junction bases numbered 7, after V lost 5 bases and J lost 9 bases. The length of the CDR3 is 14 residues. Germline V gene data show CDR1 as LGHNT and CDR2 as FRNRAP. The CDR3 loop reads CASGLGDRGGIQYF. The DNA of the CDR3 is TGTGCTAGTGGTCTTGGGGACAGGGGAGGCATTCAGTACTTC.

The rearrangement links TRBV19 to TRBJ2-7; 8 nucleotides agree with TRBD2. The V and J ends lost 9 bases and 2 bases, in that order; junction bases with no gene match: 12. The CDR3 runs to 15 residues. Germline V gene lookup returns CDR1 LNHDA and CDR2 SQIVND (reference sequence). The CDR3 is CASSLSSGPAYEQYF. CDR3 sequence (DNA): TGTGCCAGCTCCCTTTCTAGCGGGCCAGCCTACGAGCAGTACTTC.

J is TRBJ2-7 and V is TRBV4-1; possible D gene TRBD1, 5 bases. The CDR3 has 15 residues. Trimming removed 0 bases at V and 4 bases at J, with 13 bases between. CDR1 and CDR2 (germline): MGHRA, YSYEKL. The CDR3 protein is CASSQEQALSYEQYF. CDR3 in DNA: TGCGCCAGCAGCCAAGAACAGGCTCTGTCATACGAGCAGTACTTC.

The chain is built from TRBV4-1 and TRBJ1-3, with D perhaps TRBD1 (5 bases). The V gene lost 0 bases and the J gene lost 0 bases, with 6 bases spanning the gap. This CDR3 spans 15 amino acids. In germline, CDR1 is MGHRA, CDR2 YSYEKL. The CDR3 DNA reads TGCGCCAGCAGCCAAGATGGGGGCTCTGGAAACACCATATATTTT. Amino acid sequence: CASSQDGGSGNTIYF.

CDR3 bases: TGTGCCAGCAGCGTGAACACCGGGGAGCTGTTTTTT. Translated: CASSVNTGELFF. This chain connects TRBV9 to TRBJ2-2, with unresolved D. The germline CDR1 and CDR2 sequences are SGDLS and YYNGEE. This CDR3 has 12 residues. The V and J ends lost 2 bases and 1 base respectively, with 0 bases between them. Complete variable domain (other parts from reference TRBV9 and TRBJ2-2): DSGVTQTPKHLITATGQRVTLRCSPRSGDLSVYWYQQSLDQGLQFLIQYYNGEERAKGNILERFSAQQFPDLHSELNLSSLELGDSALYFCASSVNTGELFFGEGSRLTVL.

V is TRBV10-3 and J is TRBJ2-1; a possible D gene is TRBD2 (5 bases). The CDR3 length is 12 residues. CDR1 ENHRY and CDR2 SYGVKD come from the germline V gene. V lost 9 bases to trimming and J lost 7 bases, with 13 bases between them. CDR3 coding DNA: TGTGCCATTCTGGACTCCCTGAATGAGCAGTTCTTC. Encoded protein: CAILDSLNEQFF.

This clone has only a few counts. The chain combines TRBV27 with TRBJ1-1, with D maybe TRBD1 (6 bases). Trimming removed 3 bases at V and 4 bases at J, with 12 bases between. CDR1 and CDR2 (germline): MNHEY, SMNVEV (reference sequence). This CDR3 region has 14 residues. The CDR3: CASSFGGATTEAFF. Written as DNA, the CDR3 is TGTGCCAGCAGTTTTGGGGGGGCGACCACTGAAGCTTTCTTT.

This rearrangement joins TRBV5-6 to TRBJ2-7; D remains unclear. From germline, CDR1 is SGHDT and CDR2 YYEEEE. The V end was cut by 4 bases, the J end by 1 base, with 24 bases between. CDR3 length: 18 amino acids. The CDR3 reads CASSQQYIFFPDSYEQYF. CDR3 nucleotides: TGTGCCAGCAGCCAGCAGTATATTTTTTTCCCTGATTCCTACGAGCAGTACTTC.

The V and J genes are TRBV6-1 and TRBJ1-1, with 7 bases matching TRBD1. The junction had 4 bases not matched to a gene; V was cut back by 4 bases and J by 5 bases. The CDR3 loop spans 13 amino acids. The germline V gene has CDR1 MNHNS and CDR2 SASEGT. CDR3 sequence (DNA): TGTGCCAGCAGTGGGTACAGGGGAACTGAAGCTTTCTTT. Translation gives CASSGYRGTEAFF.

The chain has TRBV4-3 and TRBJ2-3, with D perhaps matching TRBD2 (6 bases). V gave up 0 bases and J gave up 2 bases, with 15 bases separating them. CDR3 length: 17 amino acids. Germline assignment: CDR1 LGHNA and CDR2 YSLEER. DNA of the CDR3: TGCGCCAGCAGCCAAGATAGACTAGGAATCGACACAGATACGCAGTATTTT. It yields the protein CASSQDRLGIDTDTQYF.

This chain links TRBV27 with TRBJ2-3, with a weak D call TRBD2 (5 bases). The ends were cut back, 6 bases at V and 14 bases at J, with 18 bases in the middle. The germline gives CDR1 MNHEY, CDR2 SMNVEV (reference sequence). There are 12 residues in the CDR3. The chain's CDR3 is CASRPGGPAWYF. The CDR3 DNA follows: TGTGCCAGCAGGCCAGGAGGCCCGGCGTGGTATTTT.

The J gene is TRBJ1-1, the V gene TRBV14, with TRBD1 identical over 7 bases. After removal of 0 bases from V and 2 bases from J, the junction contained 18 bases not matched to a gene. Germline V gene data show CDR1 as SGHDN and CDR2 as FVKESK. The CDR3 runs to 20 residues. CDR3 in amino acids: CASSQEGDRVGRGPNTEAFF. The CDR3 nucleotides are TGTGCCAGCAGCCAAGAGGGAGACAGGGTCGGCCGGGGTCCTAACACTGAAGCTTTCTTT.

The V call is TRBV14, the J call TRBJ1-2; D perhaps matches TRBD1 (6 bases). The germline CDR1 and CDR2 sequences are SGHDN and FVKESK. The CDR3 runs to 15 residues. V was cut by 4 bases and J by 2 bases, with 14 bases left in between. The CDR3 is CASSPLNQGNYGYTF. CDR3 DNA sequence: TGTGCCAGCAGCCCACTTAATCAGGGGAACTATGGCTACACCTTC. Together with reference TRBV14 and TRBJ1-2, the CDR3 gives the full variable domain: EAGVTQFPSHSVIEKGQTVTLRCDPISGHDNLYWYRRVMGKEIKFLLHFVKESKQDESGMPNNRFLAERTGGTYSTLKVQPAELEDSGVYFCASSPLNQGNYGYTFGSGTRLTVV.

The chain has TRBV28 and TRBJ1-2, with D hard to call. The CDR3 consists of 14 residues. Trimming cost V 2 bases and J 1 base, with 8 bases left between them. Germline V gives CDR1 MDHEN, CDR2 SYDVKM. CDR3 DNA: TGTGCCAGCAGTTTAAACGGGCGTAACTATGGCTACACCTTC. The encoded protein is CASSLNGRNYGYTF.

The chain links TRBV7-9 to TRBJ2-5; 8 nucleotides align to TRBD1. Looked up from germline, CDR1 is SEHNR and CDR2 is FQNEAQ (reference sequence). The CDR3 runs 16 residues. V shed 2 bases, J shed 5 bases, and the junction held 10 bases outside the gene matches. CDR3 sequence reads: CASSLSGRGRQETQYF. The CDR3 nucleotides are TGTGCCAGCAGCTTATCGGGCAGGGGGCGTCAGGAGACCCAGTACTTC.

V gene TRBV5-1 combines with J gene TRBJ2-1; 7 nucleotides align to TRBD1. CDR1 is SGHRS and CDR2 is YFSETQ in the germline V gene. Trimming removed 3 bases from V and 4 bases from J; junction bases left unmatched: 4. The CDR3 runs to 14 residues. The CDR3, as DNA: TGCGCCAGCAGCTCGGACAGGCTATACAATGAGCAGTTCTTC. It yields the protein CASSSDRLYNEQFF.

The CDR3 here is CSVEQEDSSKGGRYEQYF. In DNA form, the CDR3 reads TGCAGCGTTGAACAGGAGGACAGTTCGAAGGGGGGAAGATACGAGCAGTACTTC. The V and J genes are TRBV29-1 and TRBJ2-7, with D possibly being TRBD1 or TRBD2 (6 bases each). The germline CDR1 and CDR2 sequences are SQVTM and ANQGSEA. Trimming removed 2 bases from V and 4 bases from J, with 27 bases in between. This CDR3 is built from 18 residues.

This clone is a singleton in its sample. The chain carries TRBV28 and TRBJ2-2, with no clear D. Trimming shortened V by 6 bases and J by 3 bases, and 11 bases separated the two germline ends. The CDR3 consists of 14 residues. In germline, CDR1 is MDHEN, CDR2 SYDVKM. CDR3 coding DNA: TGTGCCAGCAGCCTAGTTAAGTACACCGGGGAGCTGTTTTTT. Translating it yields CASSLVKYTGELFF.

This chain joins TRBV10-3 and TRBJ1-1; 8 nucleotides line up with TRBD1. CDR3 length: 15 residues. Germline values: CDR1 ENHRY, CDR2 SYGVKD. The V gene end was trimmed by 6 bases and the J gene end by 0 bases; junction bases not matched to a gene: 6. As DNA, the CDR3 is TGTGCCATCAGCCAATTGACAGGGGTGAACACTGAAGCTTTCTTT. Translation gives CAISQLTGVNTEAFF.